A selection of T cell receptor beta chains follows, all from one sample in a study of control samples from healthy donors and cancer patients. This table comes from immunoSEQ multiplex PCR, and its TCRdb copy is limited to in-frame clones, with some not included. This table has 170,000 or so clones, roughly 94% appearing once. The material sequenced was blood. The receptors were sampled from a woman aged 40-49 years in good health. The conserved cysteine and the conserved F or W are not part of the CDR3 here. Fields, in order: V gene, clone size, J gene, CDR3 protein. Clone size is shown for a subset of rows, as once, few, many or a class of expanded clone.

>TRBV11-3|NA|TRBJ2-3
ASSWVGAADTQY
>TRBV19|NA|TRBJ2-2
ASSAGTDNTGELF
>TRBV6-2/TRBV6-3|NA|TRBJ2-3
ASSYSYTQY
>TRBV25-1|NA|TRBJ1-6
ASSEFGNTYNSPLH
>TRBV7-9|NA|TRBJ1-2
ASSPGTGLTNYGYT
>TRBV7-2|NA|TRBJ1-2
ASSFVGGGGDGYT
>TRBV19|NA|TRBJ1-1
ASSPRVTEAF
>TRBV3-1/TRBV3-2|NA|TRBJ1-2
ASSPSRRAYGYT
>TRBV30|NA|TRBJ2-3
AWSAGTAGGDTQY
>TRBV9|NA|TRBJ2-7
ASSVVPSGVTTYEQY
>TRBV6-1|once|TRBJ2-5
ASSVVSGPNQETQY
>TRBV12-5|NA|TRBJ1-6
ASGLVQVSSYNSPLH
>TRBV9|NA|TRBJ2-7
ASSARLAGGFYEQY
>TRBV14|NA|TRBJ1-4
ASSQERDLIATNEKLF
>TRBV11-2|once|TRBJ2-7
ASSLTGEVGEQY
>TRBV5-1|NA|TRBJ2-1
ASIPSSGGEGEQF
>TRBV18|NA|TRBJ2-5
ASSTAVRGQETQY
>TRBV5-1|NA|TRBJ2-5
ASSFRDIQETQY
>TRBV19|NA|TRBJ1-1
ASSIGQGEAF
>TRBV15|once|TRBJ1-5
ATSRGTYQPQH
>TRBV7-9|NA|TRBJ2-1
ASSLERDSGGYNEQF
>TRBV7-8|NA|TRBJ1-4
ASSQDRWGPEEKLF
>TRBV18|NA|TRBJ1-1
ASSPGQNTEAF
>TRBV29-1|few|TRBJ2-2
SGQREYTGELF
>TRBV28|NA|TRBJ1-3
ASSFGGQGTDTIY
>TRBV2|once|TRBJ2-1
ASIFGGGFNEQF
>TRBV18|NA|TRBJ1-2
ASSPEVNRGYT
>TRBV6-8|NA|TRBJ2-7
ASSYLRRGPEGYEQY
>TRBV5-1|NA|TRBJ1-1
ASSLDGQGASRAF
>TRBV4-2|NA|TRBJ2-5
ASSQGGTQKETQY
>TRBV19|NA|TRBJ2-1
ASSILLQGVHNEQF
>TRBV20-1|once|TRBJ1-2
SASPLNYGYT
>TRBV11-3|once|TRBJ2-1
ASSFSGGRYNEQF
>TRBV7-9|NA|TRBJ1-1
ASSLSPDRRLNTEAF
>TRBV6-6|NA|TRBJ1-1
ASSPGQGNTEAF
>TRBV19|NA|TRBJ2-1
ASRLAGGSEQF
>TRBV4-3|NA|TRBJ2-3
ASSQATGNRGDTQY